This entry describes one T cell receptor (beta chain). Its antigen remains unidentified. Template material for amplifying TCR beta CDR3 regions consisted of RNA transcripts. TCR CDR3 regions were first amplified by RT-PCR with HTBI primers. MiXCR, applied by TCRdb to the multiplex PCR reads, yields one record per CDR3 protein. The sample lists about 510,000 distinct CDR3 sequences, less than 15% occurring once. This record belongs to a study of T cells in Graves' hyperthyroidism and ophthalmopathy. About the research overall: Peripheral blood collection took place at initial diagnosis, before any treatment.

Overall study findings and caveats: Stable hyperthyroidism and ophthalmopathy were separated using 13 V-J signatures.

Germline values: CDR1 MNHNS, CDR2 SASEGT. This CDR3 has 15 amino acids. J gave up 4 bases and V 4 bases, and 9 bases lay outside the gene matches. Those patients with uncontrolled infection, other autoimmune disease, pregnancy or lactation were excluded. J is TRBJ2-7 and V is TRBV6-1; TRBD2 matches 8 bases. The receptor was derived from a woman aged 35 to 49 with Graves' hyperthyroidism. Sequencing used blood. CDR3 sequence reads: CASSARTSGYYEQYF. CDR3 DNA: TGTGCCAGCAGTGCCCGAACTAGCGGCTATTACGAGCAGTACTTC.